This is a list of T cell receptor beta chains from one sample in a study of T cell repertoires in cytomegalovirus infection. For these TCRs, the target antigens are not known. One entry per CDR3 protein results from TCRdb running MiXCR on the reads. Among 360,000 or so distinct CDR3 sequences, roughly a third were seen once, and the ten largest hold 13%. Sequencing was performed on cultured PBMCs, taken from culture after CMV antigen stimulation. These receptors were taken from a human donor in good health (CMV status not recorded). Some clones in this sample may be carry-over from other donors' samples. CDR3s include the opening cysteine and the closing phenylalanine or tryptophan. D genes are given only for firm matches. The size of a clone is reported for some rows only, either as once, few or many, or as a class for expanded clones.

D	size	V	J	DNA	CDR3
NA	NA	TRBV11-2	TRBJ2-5	TGTGCCAGCAGCTTAGATGACCAGGGCAGGGCGGAGACCCAGTACTTC	CASSLDDQGRAETQYF
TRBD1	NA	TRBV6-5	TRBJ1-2	TGTGCCAGCAGGCACGGGACAGGGGGCGACTATGGCTACACCTTC	CASRHGTGGDYGYTF
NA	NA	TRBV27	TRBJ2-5	TGTGCCAGCAGGACTACCGGGCCCTCGTCCGAGACCCAGTACTTC	CASRTTGPSSETQYF
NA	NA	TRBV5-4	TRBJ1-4	TGTGCCAGCAGCTTCGGACGGACTAATGAAAAACTGTTTTTT	CASSFGRTNEKLFF
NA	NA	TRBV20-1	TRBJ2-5	TGCAGTGCCCTACCCGGAGAACACCAGTCCGAGACCCAGTACTTC	CSALPGEHQSETQYF
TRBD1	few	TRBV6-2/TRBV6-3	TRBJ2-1	TGTGCCAGCAGTACGGGAGACAGGGGATTTTCCTACAATGAGCAGTTCTTC	CASSTGDRGFSYNEQFF
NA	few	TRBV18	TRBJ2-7	TGTGCCAGCTCACCAGCAGCAGCGAACGACGAGCAGTACTTC	CASSPAAANDEQYF
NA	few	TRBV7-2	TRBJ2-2	TGTGCCAGCAGCACCCGTCCTAGATCGAACACCGGGGAGCTGTTTTTT	CASSTRPRSNTGELFF
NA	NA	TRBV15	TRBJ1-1	TGTGCCACCAGCGGAAGGACGGTGAACACTGAAGCTTTCTTT	CATSGRTVNTEAFF
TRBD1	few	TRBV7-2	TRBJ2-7	TGTGCCAGCAGCTTACCCCGACAGGGCCCGCCCTCTAGCGAGCAGTACTTC	CASSLPRQGPPSSEQYF
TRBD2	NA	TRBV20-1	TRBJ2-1	TGCAGTGCTAGACTAGCGGTGAACTACAATGAGCAGTTCTTC	CSARLAVNYNEQFF
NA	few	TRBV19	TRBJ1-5	TGTGCCAGTAGTAATGGTCAAAGCAATCAGCCCCAGCATTTT	CASSNGQSNQPQHF
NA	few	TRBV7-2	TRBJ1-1	TGTGCCAGCAGCTTAGTTCCAGGGACTAACACTGAAGCTTTCTTT	CASSLVPGTNTEAFF
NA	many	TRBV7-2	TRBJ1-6	TGTGCCAGCAGCGACAGTTATTCACCCCTCCACTTT	CASSDSYSPLHF
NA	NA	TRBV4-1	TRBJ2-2	TGCGCCAGCAGCCAGTTATGGGGCACCGGGGAGCTGTTTTTT	CASSQLWGTGELFF
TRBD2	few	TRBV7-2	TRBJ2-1	TGTGCCAGCAGCTTAACCGGGACTACCCAGCATGAGCAGTTCTTC	CASSLTGTTQHEQFF
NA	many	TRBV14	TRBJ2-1	TGTGCCAGCAGCCAAGAGGGGAGGGGGTCGAATGAGCAGTTCTTC	CASSQEGRGSNEQFF
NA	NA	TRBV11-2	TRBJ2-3	TGTGCCAGCAGCTCTGGACCCGGCGGAGATACGCAGTATTTT	CASSSGPGGDTQYF
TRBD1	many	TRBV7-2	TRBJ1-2	TGTGCCAGCAGCTTATCCGCCGGGGGGACAGGCCTCAACTATGGCTACACCTTC	CASSLSAGGTGLNYGYTF
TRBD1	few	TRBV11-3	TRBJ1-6	TGTGCCAGCAGGCGCAGGGGGTTTGAGTCACCCCTCCACTTT	CASRRRGFESPLHF
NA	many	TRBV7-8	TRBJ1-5	TGTGCCAGCAGCTCAGGGGTCAGCAATCAGCCCCAGCATTTT	CASSSGVSNQPQHF
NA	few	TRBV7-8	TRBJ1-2	TGTGCCAGCAGCTTAGGGCAGGAGGCCTACACCTTC	CASSLGQEAYTF
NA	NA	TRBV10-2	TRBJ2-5	TGCGCCAGCAGTGTTTTCTTGGAGACCCAGTACTTC	CASSVFLETQYF
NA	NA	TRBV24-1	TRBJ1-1	TGTGCCACCAGTGATTTAACGGGCACTGAAGCTTTCTTT	CATSDLTGTEAFF
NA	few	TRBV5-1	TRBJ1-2	TGCGCCAGCAGCTTGCAGGCGGAAAACTATGGCTACACCTTC	CASSLQAENYGYTF
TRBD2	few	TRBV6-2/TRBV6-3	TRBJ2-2	TGTGCCAGCACTTCCCGGACTAGGAACACCGGGGAGCTGTTTTTT	CASTSRTRNTGELFF